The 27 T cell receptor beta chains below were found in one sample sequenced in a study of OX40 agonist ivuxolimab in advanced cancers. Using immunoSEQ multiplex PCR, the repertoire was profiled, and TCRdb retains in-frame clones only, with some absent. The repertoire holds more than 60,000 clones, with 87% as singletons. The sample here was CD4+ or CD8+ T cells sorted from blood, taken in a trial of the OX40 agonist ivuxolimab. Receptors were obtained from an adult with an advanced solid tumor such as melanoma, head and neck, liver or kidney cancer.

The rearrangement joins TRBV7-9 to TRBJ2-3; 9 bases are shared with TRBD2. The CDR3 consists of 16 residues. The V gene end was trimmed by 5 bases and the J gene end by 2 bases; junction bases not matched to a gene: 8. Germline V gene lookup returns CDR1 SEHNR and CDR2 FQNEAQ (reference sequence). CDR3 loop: CASSQRLAANTDTQYF. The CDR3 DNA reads TGTGCCAGCAGCCAGAGACTAGCGGCAAACACAGATACGCAGTATTTT.

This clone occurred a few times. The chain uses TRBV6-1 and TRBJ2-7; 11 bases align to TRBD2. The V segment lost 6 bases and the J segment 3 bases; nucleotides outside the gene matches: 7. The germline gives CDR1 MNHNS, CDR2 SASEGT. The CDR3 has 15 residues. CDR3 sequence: CASRFIAGGYYEQYF. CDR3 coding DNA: TGTGCCAGCAGATTTATAGCGGGAGGGTACTACGAGCAGTACTTC.

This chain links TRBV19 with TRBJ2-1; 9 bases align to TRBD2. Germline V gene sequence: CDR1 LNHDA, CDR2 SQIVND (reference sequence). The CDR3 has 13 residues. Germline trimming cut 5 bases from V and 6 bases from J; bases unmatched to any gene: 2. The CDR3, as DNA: TGTGCCAGTAGTCCGGGACTAGCCAATGAGCAGTTCTTC. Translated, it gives CASSPGLANEQFF.

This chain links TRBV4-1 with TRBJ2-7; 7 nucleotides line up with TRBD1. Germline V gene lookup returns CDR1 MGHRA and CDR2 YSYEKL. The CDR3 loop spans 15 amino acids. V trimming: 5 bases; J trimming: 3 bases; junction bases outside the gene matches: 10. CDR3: CASSSRDSYLYEQYF. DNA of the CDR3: TGCGCCAGCAGCTCCCGGGACAGTTACCTCTACGAGCAGTACTTC.

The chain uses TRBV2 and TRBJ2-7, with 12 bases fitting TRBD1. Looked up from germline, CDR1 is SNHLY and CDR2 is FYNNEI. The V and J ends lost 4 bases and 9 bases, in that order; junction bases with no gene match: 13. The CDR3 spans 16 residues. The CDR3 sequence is CASSADMGQGAIGQYF. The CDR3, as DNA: TGTGCCAGCAGTGCTGATATGGGACAGGGGGCTATTGGGCAGTACTTC.

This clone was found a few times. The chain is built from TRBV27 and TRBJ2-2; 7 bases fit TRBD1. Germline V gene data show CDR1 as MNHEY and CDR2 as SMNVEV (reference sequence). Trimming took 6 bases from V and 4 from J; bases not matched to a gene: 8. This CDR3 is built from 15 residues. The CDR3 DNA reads TGTGCCAGCAGACCAGACAGGGTTGCCACCGGGGAGCTGTTTTTT. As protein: CASRPDRVATGELFF.

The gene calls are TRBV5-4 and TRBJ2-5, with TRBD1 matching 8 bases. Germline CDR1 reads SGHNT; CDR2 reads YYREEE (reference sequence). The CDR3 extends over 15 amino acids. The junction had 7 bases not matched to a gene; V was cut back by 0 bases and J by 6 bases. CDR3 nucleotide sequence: TGTGCCAGCAGCTTGGTAACAGGACAGGGAAAGACCCAGTACTTC. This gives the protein CASSLVTGQGKTQYF.

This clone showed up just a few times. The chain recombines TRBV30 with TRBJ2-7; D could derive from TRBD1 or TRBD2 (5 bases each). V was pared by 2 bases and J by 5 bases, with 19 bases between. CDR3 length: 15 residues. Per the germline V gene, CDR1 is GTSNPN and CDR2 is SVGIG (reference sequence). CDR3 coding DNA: TGTGCCTGGAGTCCACCGGGACGAGGGTATAACGAGCAGTACTTC. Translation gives CAWSPPGRGYNEQYF.

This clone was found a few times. The CDR3 protein is CASSLGREGDEQYF. CDR3 in DNA: TGTGCCAGCAGCTTGGGGCGGGAGGGCGACGAGCAGTACTTC. The chain uses TRBV5-4 and TRBJ2-7; 9 bases fit TRBD2. Per germline, CDR1 SGHNT and CDR2 YYREEE (reference sequence). J gave up 5 bases and V 0 bases, and 3 bases lay outside the gene matches. The CDR3 contains 14 residues. Filled out from reference TRBV5-4 and TRBJ2-7, the complete variable domain reads ETGVTQSPTHLIKTRGQQVTLRCSSQSGHNTVSWYQQALGQGPQFIFQYYREEENGRGNFPPRFSGLQFPNYSSELNVNALELDDSALYLCASSLGREGDEQYFGPGTRLTVT.

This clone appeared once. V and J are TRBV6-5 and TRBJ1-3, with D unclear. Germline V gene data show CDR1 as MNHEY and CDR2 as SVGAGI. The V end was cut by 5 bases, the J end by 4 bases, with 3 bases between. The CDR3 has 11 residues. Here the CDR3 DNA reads TGTGCCAGCAGTGGAGGAAACACCATATATTTT. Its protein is CASSGGNTIYF.

DNA of the CDR3: TGTGCCAGCAGCTTAGGAATGGGGCCAGATACGCAGTATTTT. This sequence encodes CASSLGMGPDTQYF. The V and J genes are TRBV7-7 and TRBJ2-3; D perhaps matches TRBD1 (5 bases). The CDR3 length is 14 residues. The germline CDR1 and CDR2 sequences are SSHAT and FNYEAQ (reference sequence). Trimming pared 1 base from V and 4 bases from J, leaving 9 bases between.

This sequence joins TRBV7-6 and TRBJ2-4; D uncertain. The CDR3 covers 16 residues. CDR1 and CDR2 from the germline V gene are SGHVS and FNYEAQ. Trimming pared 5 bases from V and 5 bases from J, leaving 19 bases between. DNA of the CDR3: TGTGCCAGCAGCCTAGGACCGACCCCGACCCAAAACATTCAGTACTTC. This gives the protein CASSLGPTPTQNIQYF.

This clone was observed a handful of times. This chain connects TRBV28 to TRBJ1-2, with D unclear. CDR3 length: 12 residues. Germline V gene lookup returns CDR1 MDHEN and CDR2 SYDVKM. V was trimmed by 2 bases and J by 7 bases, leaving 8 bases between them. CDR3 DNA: TGTGCCAGCAGTTTAGGGTCCTTTGGCTACACCTTC. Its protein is CASSLGSFGYTF.

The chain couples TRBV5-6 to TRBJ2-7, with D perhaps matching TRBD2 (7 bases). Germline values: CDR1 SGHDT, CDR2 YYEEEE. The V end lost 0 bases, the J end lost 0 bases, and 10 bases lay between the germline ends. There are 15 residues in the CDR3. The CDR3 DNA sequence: TGTGCCAGCAGCTTGGGGGGGGGCCCCTCCTACGAGCAGTACTTC. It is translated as CASSLGGGPSYEQYF.

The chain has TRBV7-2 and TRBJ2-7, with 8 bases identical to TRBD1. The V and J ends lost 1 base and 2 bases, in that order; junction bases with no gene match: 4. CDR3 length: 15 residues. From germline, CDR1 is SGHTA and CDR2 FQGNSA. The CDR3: CASSLVGQGTYEQYF. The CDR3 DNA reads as TGTGCCAGCAGCTTAGTCGGACAGGGAACCTACGAGCAGTACTTC.

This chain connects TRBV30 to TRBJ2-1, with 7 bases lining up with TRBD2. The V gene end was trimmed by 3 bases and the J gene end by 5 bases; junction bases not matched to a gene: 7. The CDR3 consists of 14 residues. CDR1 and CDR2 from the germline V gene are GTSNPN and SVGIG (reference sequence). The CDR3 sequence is CAWSWGGENNEQFF. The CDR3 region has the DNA TGTGCCTGGAGCTGGGGGGGGGAAAACAATGAGCAGTTCTTC.

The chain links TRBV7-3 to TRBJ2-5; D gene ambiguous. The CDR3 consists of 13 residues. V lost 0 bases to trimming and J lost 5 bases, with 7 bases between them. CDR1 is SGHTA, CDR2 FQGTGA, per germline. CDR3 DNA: TGTGCCAGCAGCTTAACAGGCAGCGAGACCCAGTACTTC. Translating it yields CASSLTGSETQYF.

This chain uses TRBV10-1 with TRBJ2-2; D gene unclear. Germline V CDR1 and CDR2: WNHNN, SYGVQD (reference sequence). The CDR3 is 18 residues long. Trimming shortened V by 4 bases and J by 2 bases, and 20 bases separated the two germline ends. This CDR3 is CASSAALGDRRNTGELFF. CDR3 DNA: TGCGCCAGCAGTGCGGCTCTTGGGGATCGAAGAAACACCGGGGAGCTGTTTTTT.

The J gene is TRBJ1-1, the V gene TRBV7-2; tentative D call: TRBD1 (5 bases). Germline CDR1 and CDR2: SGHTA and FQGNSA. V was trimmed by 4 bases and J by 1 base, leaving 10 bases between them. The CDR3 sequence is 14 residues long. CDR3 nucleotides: TGTGCCAGCAGCTACAGGACGGGGAACACTGAAGCTTTCTTT. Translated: CASSYRTGNTEAFF. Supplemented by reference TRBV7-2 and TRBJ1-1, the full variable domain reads GAGVSQSPSNKVTEKGKDVELRCDPISGHTALYWYRQSLGQGLEFLIYFQGNSAPDKSGLPSDRFSAERTGGSVSTLTIQRTQQEDSAVYLCASSYRTGNTEAFFGQGTRLTVV.

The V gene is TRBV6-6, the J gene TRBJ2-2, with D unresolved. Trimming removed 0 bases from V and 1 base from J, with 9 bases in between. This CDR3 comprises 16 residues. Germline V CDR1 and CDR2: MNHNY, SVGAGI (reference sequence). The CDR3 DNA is TGTGCCAGCAGTTACTCTGGCAGGCAGAACACCGGGGAGCTGTTTTTT. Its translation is CASSYSGRQNTGELFF.

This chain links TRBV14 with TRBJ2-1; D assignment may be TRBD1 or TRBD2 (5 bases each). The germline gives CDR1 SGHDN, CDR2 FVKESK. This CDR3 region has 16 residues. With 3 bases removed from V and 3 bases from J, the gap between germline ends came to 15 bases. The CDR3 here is CASSHHRDGDYNEQFF. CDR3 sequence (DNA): TGTGCCAGCAGCCATCATCGGGACGGAGACTACAATGAGCAGTTCTTC.

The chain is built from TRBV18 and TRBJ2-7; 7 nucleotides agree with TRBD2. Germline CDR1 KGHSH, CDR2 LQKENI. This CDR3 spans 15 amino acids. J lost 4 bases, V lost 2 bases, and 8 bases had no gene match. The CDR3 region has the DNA TGTGCCAGCTCACCAAGCAAGGCTAGCGGATACGAGCAGTACTTC. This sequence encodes CASSPSKASGYEQYF.

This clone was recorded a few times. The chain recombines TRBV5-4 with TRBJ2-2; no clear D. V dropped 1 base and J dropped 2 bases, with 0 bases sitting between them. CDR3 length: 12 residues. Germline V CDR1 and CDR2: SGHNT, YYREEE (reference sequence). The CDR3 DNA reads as TGTGCCAGCAGCTTGAACACCGGGGAGCTGTTTTTT. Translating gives CASSLNTGELFF.

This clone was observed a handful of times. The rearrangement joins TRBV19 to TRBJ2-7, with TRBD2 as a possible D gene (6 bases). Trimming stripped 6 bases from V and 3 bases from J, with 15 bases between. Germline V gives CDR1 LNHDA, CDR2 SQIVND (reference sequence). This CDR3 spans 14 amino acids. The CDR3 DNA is TGTGCCAGTAGCACGGGAGACAGCCGCTACGAGCAGTACTTC. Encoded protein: CASSTGDSRYEQYF.

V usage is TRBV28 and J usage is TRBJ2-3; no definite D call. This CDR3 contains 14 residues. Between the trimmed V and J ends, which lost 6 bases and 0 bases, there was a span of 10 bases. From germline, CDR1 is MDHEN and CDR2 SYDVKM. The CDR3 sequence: CASRGQTSTDTQYF. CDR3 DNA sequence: TGTGCCAGCAGAGGTCAGACTAGCACAGATACGCAGTATTTT.

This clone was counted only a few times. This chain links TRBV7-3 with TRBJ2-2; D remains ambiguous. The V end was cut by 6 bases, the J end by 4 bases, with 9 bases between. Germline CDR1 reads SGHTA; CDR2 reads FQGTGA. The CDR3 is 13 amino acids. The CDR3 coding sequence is TGTGCCAGCAGTTCCTATAGCACCGGGGAGCTGTTTTTT. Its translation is CASSSYSTGELFF.

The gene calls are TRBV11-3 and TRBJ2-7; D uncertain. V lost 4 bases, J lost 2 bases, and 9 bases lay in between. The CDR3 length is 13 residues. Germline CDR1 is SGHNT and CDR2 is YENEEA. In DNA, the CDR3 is TGTGCCAGCAGCTCCCGCAACCCCTACGAGCAGTACTTC. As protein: CASSSRNPYEQYF.